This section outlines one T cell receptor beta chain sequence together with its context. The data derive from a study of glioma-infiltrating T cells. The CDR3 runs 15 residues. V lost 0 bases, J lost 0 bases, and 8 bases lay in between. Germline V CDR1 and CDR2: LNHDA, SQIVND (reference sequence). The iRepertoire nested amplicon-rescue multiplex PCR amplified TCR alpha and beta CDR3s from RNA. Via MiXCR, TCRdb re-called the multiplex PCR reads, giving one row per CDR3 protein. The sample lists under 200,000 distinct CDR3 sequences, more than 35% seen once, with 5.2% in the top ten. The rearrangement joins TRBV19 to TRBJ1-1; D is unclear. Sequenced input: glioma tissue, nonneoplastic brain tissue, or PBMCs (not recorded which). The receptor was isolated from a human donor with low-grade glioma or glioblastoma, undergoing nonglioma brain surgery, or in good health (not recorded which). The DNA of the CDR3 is TGTGCCAGTAGTATAGAACAAGATCTGAACACTGAAGCTTTCTTT. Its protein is CASSIEQDLNTEAFF.